This T cell receptor (beta chain) was sequenced for a study of shared clonotypes between healthy human individuals. Notes on the study in general: Generally, estimated richness proved larger in naive subsets than it did in memory subsets. Represented genetic and exposure-history diversity was restricted by having few donors. Lower generation probabilities were found for non-shared clonotypes than for those shared by all four donors.

The CDR3 is made up of 15 amino acids. V trimming: 3 bases; J trimming: 4 bases; junction bases outside the gene matches: 5. Per germline, CDR1 LGHNA and CDR2 YNFKEQ. In the naive CD8 group, cells lacked CD45RO and were positively selected for CCR7, so terminally differentiated effector memory CD45RA+ cells were left out. Of note for this clone: The antigen remains undetermined.

Assay execution took place at the deep level. This table comes from immunoSEQ multiplex PCR, and its TCRdb copy is limited to in-frame clones, with some not included. Of roughly 1,800,000 clones in the sample, 85% to 95% were seen once. The sequenced material came from naive CD8+ T cells sorted from blood. This sequence was found in a man between 18 and 35 years old in good health. This chain connects TRBV4-2 to TRBJ1-5, with 8 bases aligning to TRBD1. CDR3 region: CASSQAQGANQPQHF. The CDR3 bases are TGTGCCAGCAGCCAGGCGCAGGGGGCAAATCAGCCCCAGCATTTT.